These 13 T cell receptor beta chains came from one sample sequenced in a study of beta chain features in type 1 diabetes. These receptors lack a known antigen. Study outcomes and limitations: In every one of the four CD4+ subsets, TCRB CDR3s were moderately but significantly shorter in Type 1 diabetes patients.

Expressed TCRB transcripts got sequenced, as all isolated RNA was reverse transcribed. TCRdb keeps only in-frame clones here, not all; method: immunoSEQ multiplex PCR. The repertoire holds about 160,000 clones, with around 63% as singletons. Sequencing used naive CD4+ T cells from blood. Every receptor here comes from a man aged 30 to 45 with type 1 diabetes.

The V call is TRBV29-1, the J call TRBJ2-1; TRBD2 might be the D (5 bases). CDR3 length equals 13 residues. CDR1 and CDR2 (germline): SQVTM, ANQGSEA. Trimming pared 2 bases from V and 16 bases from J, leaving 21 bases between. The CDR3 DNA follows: TGCAGCGTTGAAATGGCCGGAGGAGCGCTAAACTTCTTC. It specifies CSVEMAGGALNFF.

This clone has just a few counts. CDR3 DNA sequence: TGTGCCAGCAGCCCCTTCCAGACCGGGGAGCTGTTTTTT. This encodes CASSPFQTGELFF. The rearrangement uses TRBV7-9 and TRBJ2-2; D is unclear. The CDR3 totals 13 residues. In germline, CDR1 is SEHNR, CDR2 FQNEAQ (reference sequence). Trimming pared 5 bases from V and 5 bases from J, leaving 9 bases between.

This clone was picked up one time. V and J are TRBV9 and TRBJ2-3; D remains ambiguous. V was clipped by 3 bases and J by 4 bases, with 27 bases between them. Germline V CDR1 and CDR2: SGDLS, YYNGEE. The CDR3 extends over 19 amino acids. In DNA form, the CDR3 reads TGTGCCAGCAGCGACCGAGCCCTGGCGGTGACTGTGGGCCCAGATACGCAGTATTTT. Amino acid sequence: CASSDRALAVTVGPDTQYF.

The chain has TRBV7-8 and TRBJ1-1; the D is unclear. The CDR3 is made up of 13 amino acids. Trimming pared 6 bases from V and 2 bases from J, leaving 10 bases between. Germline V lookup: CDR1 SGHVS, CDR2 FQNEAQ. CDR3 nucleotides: TGTGCCAGCAGAAGGTTAACCAACACTGAAGCTTTCTTT. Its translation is CASRRLTNTEAFF.

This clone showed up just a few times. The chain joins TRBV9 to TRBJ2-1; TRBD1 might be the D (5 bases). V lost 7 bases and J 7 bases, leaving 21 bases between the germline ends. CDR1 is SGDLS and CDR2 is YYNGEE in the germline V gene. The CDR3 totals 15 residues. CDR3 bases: TGTGCCAGCCGACCTGGGGCAGGGTTTTCGAATGAGCAGTTCTTC. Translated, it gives CASRPGAGFSNEQFF.

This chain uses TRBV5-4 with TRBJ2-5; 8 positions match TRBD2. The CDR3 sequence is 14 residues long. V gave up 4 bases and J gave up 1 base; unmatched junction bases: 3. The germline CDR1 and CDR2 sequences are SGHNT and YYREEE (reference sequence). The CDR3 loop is CASSGGTSQETQYF. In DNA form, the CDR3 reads TGTGCCAGCAGCGGGGGGACTAGCCAAGAGACCCAGTACTTC.

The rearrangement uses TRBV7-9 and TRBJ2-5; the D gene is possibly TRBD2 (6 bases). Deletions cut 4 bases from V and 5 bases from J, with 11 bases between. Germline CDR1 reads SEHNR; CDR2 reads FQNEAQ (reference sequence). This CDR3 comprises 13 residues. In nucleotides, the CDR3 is TGTGCCAGCAGCTCGACTAGGCTGGAGACCCAGTACTTC. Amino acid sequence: CASSSTRLETQYF.

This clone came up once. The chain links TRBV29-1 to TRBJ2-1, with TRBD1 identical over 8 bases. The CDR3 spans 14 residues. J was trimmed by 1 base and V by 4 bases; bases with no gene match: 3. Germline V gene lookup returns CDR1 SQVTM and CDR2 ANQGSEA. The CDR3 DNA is TGCAGCGTTGCAACAGGGGGATCCTACAATGAGCAGTTCTTC. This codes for CSVATGGSYNEQFF.

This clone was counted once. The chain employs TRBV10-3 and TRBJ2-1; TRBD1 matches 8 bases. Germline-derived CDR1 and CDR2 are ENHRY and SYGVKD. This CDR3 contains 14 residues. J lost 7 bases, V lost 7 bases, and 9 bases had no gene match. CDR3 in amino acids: CAINDRDRPNEQFF. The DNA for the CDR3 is TGTGCCATCAACGACCGGGACAGGCCAAATGAGCAGTTCTTC.

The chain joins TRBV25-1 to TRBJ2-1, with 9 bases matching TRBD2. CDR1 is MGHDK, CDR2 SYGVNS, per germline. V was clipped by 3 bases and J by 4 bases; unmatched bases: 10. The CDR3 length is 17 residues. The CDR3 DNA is TGTGCCAGCAGTGATGGAATAGCGGGGGCCTTATACAATGAGCAGTTCTTC. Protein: CASSDGIAGALYNEQFF.

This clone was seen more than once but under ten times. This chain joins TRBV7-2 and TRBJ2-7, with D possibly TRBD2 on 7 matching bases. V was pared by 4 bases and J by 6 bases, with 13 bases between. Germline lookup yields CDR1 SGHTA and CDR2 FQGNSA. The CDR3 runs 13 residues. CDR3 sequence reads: CASSSGRGAEQYF. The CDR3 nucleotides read TGTGCCAGCAGCTCAGGGAGGGGGGCCGAGCAGTACTTC. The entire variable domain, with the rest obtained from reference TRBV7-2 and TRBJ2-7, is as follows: GAGVSQSPSNKVTEKGKDVELRCDPISGHTALYWYRQSLGQGLEFLIYFQGNSAPDKSGLPSDRFSAERTGGSVSTLTIQRTQQEDSAVYLCASSSGRGAEQYFGPGTRLTVT.

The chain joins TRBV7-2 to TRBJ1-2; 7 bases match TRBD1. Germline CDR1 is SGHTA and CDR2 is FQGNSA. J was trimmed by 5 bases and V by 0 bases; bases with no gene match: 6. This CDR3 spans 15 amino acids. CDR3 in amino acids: CASSLATGTVYGYTF. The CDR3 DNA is TGTGCCAGCAGCTTAGCCACCGGGACAGTTTATGGCTACACCTTC.

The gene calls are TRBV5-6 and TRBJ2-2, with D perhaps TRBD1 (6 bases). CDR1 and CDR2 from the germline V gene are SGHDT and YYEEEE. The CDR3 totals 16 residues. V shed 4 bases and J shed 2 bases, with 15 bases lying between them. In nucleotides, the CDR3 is TGTGCCAGCAGCCTACTCCGACAGGTCAACACCGGGGAGCTGTTTTTT. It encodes CASSLLRQVNTGELFF.